The 12 T cell receptor beta chains below all came from one sample that was sequenced in a study of cytomegalovirus exposure and HLA in healthy donors. The PCR had 60 Vbeta and 13 Jbeta primers. Data came from immunoSEQ multiplex PCR; TCRdb stores just in-frame clones and leaves some out. The repertoire holds about 150,000 clones, with roughly 74% as singletons. The sequenced sample was PBMCs. The receptors come from a man in his late teens or twenties in good health and CMV-seronegative.

The chain has TRBV6-1 and TRBJ1-5; D gene uncertain. The CDR3 totals 14 residues. Germline V CDR1 and CDR2: MNHNS, SASEGT. V was cut by 3 bases and J by 9 bases, with 15 bases left in between. As DNA, the CDR3 is TGTGCCAGCAGTGAGGCAGGCCTGAGTGGGCCCCAGCATTTT. Protein sequence: CASSEAGLSGPQHF.

J is TRBJ2-5 and V is TRBV7-2; 8 positions agree with TRBD1. Looked up from germline, CDR1 is SGHTA and CDR2 is FQGNSA. The CDR3 is 14 residues long. V was pared by 7 bases and J by 5 bases, with 9 bases of the junction left unmatched. CDR3 DNA sequence: TGTGCCAGCAACCCTGCAGGGGGCGAGGAGACCCAGTACTTC. This translates into CASNPAGGEETQYF.

V and J are TRBV4-1 and TRBJ1-6; D possibly corresponds to TRBD1 (6 bases). CDR1 is MGHRA and CDR2 is YSYEKL in the germline V gene. The CDR3 sequence is 14 residues long. V was cut by 3 bases and J by 6 bases, with 9 bases left in between. The CDR3 nucleotides read TGCGCCAGCAGCCATCCCAGGGGTAATTCACCCCTCCACTTT. Its protein is CASSHPRGNSPLHF.

The rearrangement joins TRBV11-2 to TRBJ2-5; TRBD1 matches at 10 bases. The germline V gene has CDR1 SGHAT and CDR2 FQNNGV. Trimming cost V 1 base and J 5 bases; bases outside gene matches: 4. CDR3 length: 15 residues. The CDR3: CASSLGQGAWETQYF. DNA for the CDR3: TGTGCCAGCAGCTTAGGACAGGGGGCTTGGGAGACCCAGTACTTC.

This clone came up a few times. The conserved phenylalanine or tryptophan is not found at the CDR3 terminus, so this likely reflects a read error. The limits of the CDR3 on the DNA are not certain, so only TCRdb's listed CDR3 is given. The rearrangement joins TRBV20-1 to TRBJ1-6; the table gives TRBD1 as D, unverified against the DNA. The CDR3 totals 10 residues, both ends included. The germline CDR1 and CDR2 sequences are DFQATT and SNEGSKA (reference sequence). The CDR3 here is CKADGTASPL.

The rearrangement uses TRBV27 and TRBJ1-1; D possibly corresponds to TRBD1 (5 bases). The CDR3 runs 15 residues. Per germline, CDR1 MNHEY and CDR2 SMNVEV (reference sequence). Trimming took off 3 bases at V and 5 bases at J, with 16 bases between the two ends. This CDR3 reads CASSFGAGGGTEAFF. DNA for the CDR3: TGTGCCAGCAGTTTTGGAGCAGGCGGGGGGACTGAAGCTTTCTTT.

The chain combines TRBV12-5 with TRBJ2-7, with 8 bases matching TRBD1. J gave up 5 bases and V 5 bases, and 5 bases lay outside the gene matches. This CDR3 comprises 13 residues. CDR1 is LGHNT and CDR2 is FRNRAP in the germline V gene. The CDR3: CASGSGQGDEQYF. The CDR3, as DNA: TGTGCTAGTGGTAGCGGACAGGGTGACGAGCAGTACTTC.

The chain carries TRBV19 and TRBJ2-3; D perhaps matches TRBD2 (6 bases). Germline-derived CDR1 and CDR2 are LNHDA and SQIVND (reference sequence). Trimming shortened V by 5 bases and J by 2 bases, and 23 bases separated the two germline ends. The CDR3 loop spans 18 amino acids. The CDR3 nucleotides read TGTGCCAGTAGTCCCTTCTTGTTGACTAGGACTAACACAGATACGCAGTATTTT. Translation gives CASSPFLLTRTNTDTQYF.

The chain combines TRBV5-1 with TRBJ1-2; D gene ambiguous. The CDR3 consists of 15 residues. Trimming took 0 bases from V and 3 from J, leaving 12 bases between them. From germline, CDR1 is SGHRS and CDR2 YFSETQ. Written as DNA, the CDR3 is TGCGCCAGCAGCTTGGGGCAGGTTAAAGACTATGGCTACACCTTC. Amino acid sequence: CASSLGQVKDYGYTF.

V gene TRBV2 combines with J gene TRBJ2-6; no reliable D call. Trimming cost V 5 bases and J 0 bases, with 11 bases left between them. Germline V gene sequence: CDR1 SNHLY, CDR2 FYNNEI. The CDR3 consists of 16 residues. CDR3 bases: TGTGCCAGCAGTCCGTTGAGGAGCTCTGGGGCCAACGTCCTGACTTTC. Translation gives CASSPLRSSGANVLTF.

The chain links TRBV28 to TRBJ1-5; D unclear. The CDR3 covers 13 residues. The germline CDR1 and CDR2 sequences are MDHEN and SYDVKM. The V end was cut by 2 bases, the J end by 4 bases, with 6 bases between. CDR3 sequence: CASSLGRNQPQHF. In DNA form, the CDR3 reads TGTGCCAGCAGTTTAGGGCGAAATCAGCCCCAGCATTTT.

There are a few counts of this clone. V usage is TRBV5-1 and J usage is TRBJ1-1, with 7 bases aligning to TRBD1. The CDR3 has 15 amino acids. The junction had 9 bases not matched to a gene; V was cut back by 2 bases and J by 5 bases. Germline V CDR1 and CDR2: SGHRS, YFSETQ. The CDR3 protein is CASSFRKGGGTEAFF. The CDR3 nucleotides read TGCGCCAGCAGCTTCCGAAAAGGGGGCGGAACTGAAGCTTTCTTT.